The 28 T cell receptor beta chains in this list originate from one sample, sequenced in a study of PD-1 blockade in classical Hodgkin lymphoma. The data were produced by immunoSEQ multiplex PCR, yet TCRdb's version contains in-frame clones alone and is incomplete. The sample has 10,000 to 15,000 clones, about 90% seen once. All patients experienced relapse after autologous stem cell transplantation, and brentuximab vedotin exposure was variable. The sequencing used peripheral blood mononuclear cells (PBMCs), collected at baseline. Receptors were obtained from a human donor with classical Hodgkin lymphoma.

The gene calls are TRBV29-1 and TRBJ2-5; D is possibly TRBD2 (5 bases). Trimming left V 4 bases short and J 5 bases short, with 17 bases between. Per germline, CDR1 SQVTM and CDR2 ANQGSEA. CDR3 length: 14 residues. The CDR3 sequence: CSVGVLNRRETQYF. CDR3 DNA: TGCAGCGTTGGAGTCCTTAACCGGAGGGAGACCCAGTACTTC. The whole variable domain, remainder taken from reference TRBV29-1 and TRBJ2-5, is SAVISQKPSRDICQRGTSLTIQCQVDSQVTMMFWYRQQPGQSLTLIATANQGSEATYESGFVIDKFPISRPNLTFSTLTVSNMSPEDSSIYLCSVGVLNRRETQYFGPGTRLLVL.

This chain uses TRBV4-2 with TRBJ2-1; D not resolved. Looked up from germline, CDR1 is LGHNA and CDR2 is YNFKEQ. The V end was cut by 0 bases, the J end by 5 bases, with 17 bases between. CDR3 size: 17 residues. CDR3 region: CASSQDSSLEFDNEQFF. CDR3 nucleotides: TGTGCCAGCAGCCAAGATAGTTCCTTAGAGTTCGACAATGAGCAGTTCTTC.

CDR3 loop: CASALGVSYNEQFF. The CDR3 DNA reads as TGTGCCAGCGCGCTCGGGGTCTCCTACAATGAGCAGTTCTTC. This chain links TRBV6-6 with TRBJ2-1; D may be TRBD2 (5 bases). Germline CDR1 and CDR2: MNHNY and SVGAGI (reference sequence). V lost 8 bases to trimming and J lost 0 bases, with 11 bases between them. The CDR3 length is 14 residues.

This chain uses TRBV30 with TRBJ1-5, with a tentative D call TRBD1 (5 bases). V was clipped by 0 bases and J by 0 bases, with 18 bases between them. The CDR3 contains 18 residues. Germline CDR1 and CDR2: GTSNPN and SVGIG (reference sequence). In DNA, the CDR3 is TGTGCCTGGAGTGTTGGTCAGGGTGAATTCCTTAGCAATCAGCCCCAGCATTTT. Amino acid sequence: CAWSVGQGEFLSNQPQHF.

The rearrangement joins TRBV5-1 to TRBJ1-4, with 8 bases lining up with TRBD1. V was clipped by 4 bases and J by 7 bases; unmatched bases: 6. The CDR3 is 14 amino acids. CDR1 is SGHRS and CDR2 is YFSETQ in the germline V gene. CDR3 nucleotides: TGCGCCAGCAGCCCACAGGGGACAGGTGAAAAACTGTTTTTT. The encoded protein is CASSPQGTGEKLFF. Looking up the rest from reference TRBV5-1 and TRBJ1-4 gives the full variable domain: KAGVTQTPRYLIKTRGQQVTLSCSPISGHRSVSWYQQTPGQGLQFLFEYFSETQRNKGNFPGRFSGRQFSNSRSEMNVSTLELGDSALYLCASSPQGTGEKLFFGSGTQLSVL.

CDR3 in amino acids: CASSSGTSGRSYNEQFF. In DNA form, the CDR3 reads TGTGCCAGCAGCTCCGGGACTAGCGGACGCTCCTACAATGAGCAGTTCTTC. The V call is TRBV7-9, the J call TRBJ2-1; 11 bases agree with TRBD2. The CDR3 is 17 amino acids. With 4 bases clipped from V and 0 bases from J, the junction kept 5 bases outside the gene matches. CDR1 SEHNR and CDR2 FQNEAQ come from the germline V gene (reference sequence).

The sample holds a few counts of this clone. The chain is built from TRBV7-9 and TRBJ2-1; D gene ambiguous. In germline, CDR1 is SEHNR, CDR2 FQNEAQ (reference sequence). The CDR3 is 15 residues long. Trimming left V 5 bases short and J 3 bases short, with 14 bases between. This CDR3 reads CASSAWTADYNEQFF. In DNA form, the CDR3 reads TGTGCCAGCAGCGCCTGGACCGCTGACTACAATGAGCAGTTCTTC.

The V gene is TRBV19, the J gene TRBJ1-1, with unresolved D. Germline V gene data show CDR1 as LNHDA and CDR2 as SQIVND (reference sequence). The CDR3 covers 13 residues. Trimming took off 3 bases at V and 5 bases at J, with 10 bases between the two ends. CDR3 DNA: TGTGCCAGTAGTATTGGGGTCGGGACTGAAGCTTTCTTT. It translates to CASSIGVGTEAFF.

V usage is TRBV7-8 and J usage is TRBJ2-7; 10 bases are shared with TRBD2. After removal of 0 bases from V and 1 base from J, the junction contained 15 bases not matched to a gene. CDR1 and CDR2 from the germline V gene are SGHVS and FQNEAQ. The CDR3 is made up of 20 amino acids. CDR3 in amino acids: CASSLALGLAGAADSYEQYF. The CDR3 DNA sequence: TGTGCCAGCAGCTTAGCGCTGGGGCTAGCGGGGGCCGCAGATTCCTACGAGCAGTACTTC. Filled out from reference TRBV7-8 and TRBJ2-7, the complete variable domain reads GAGVSQSPRYKVAKRGQDVALRCDPISGHVSLFWYQQALGQGPEFLTYFQNEAQLDKSGLPSDRFFAERPEGSVSTLKIQRTQQEDSAVYLCASSLALGLAGAADSYEQYFGPGTRLTVT.

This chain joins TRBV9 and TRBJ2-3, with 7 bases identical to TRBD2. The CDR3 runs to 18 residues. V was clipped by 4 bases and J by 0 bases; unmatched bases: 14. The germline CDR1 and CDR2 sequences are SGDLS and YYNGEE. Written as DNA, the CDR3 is TGTGCCAGCAGCCCCACGAGGGGAGGGAGCGGGAGCACAGATACGCAGTATTTT. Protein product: CASSPTRGGSGSTDTQYF. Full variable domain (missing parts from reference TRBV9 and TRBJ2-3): DSGVTQTPKHLITATGQRVTLRCSPRSGDLSVYWYQQSLDQGLQFLIQYYNGEERAKGNILERFSAQQFPDLHSELNLSSLELGDSALYFCASSPTRGGSGSTDTQYFGPGTRLTVL.

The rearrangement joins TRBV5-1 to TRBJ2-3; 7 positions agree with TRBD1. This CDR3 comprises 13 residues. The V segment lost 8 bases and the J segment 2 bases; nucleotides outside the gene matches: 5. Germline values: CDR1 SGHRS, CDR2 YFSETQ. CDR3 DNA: TGCGCCAGTCGACAGGGAGTCACAGATACGCAGTATTTT. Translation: CASRQGVTDTQYF.

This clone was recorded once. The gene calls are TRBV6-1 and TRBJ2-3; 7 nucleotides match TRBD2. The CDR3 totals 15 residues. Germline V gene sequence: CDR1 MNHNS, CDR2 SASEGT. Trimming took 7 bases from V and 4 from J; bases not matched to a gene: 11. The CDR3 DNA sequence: TGTGCCAGCACCCCGCCCGGGGGAGGGTCAGATACGCAGTATTTT. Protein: CASTPPGGGSDTQYF.

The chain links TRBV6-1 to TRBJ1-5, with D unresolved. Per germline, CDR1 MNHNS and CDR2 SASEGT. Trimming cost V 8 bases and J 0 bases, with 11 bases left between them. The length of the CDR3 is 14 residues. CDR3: CASHGSLSNQPQHF. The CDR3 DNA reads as TGTGCCAGCCACGGAAGCCTTAGCAATCAGCCCCAGCATTTT.

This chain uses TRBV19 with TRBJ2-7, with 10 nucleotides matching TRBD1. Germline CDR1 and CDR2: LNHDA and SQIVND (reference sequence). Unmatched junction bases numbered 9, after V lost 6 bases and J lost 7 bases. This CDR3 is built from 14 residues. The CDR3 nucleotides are TGTGCCAGTAGACCGGGACAGGGGTATGGGGAGCAGTACTTC. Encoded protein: CASRPGQGYGEQYF.

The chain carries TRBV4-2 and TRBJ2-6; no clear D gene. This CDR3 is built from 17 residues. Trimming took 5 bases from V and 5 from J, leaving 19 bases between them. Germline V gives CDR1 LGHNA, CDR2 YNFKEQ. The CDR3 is CASSSIRLQSRANVLTF. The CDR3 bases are TGTGCCAGCAGCAGCATAAGGTTACAAAGTCGGGCCAACGTCCTGACTTTC.

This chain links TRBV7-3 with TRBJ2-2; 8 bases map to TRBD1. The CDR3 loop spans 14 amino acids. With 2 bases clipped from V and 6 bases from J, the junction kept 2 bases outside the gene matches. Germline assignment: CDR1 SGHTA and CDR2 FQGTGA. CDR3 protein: CASSLLTGAGELFF. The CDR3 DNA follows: TGTGCCAGCAGCTTACTGACAGGGGCCGGGGAGCTGTTTTTT. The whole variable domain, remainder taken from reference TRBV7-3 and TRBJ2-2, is GAGVSQTPSNKVTEKGKYVELRCDPISGHTALYWYRQSLGQGPEFLIYFQGTGAADDSGLPNDRFFAVRPEGSVSTLKIQRTERGDSAVYLCASSLLTGAGELFFGEGSRLTVL.

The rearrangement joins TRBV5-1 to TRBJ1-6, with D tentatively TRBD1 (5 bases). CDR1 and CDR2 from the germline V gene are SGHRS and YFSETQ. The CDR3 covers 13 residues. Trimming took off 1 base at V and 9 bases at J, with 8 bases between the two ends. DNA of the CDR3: TGCGCCAGCAGCTTGTCAGGGAGTTCACCCCTCCACTTT. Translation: CASSLSGSSPLHF.

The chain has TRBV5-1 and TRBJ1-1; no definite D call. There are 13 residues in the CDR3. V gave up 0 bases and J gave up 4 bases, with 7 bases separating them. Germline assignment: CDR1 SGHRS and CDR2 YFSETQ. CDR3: CASSLDGITEAFF. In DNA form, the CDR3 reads TGCGCCAGCAGCTTGGATGGAATCACTGAAGCTTTCTTT.

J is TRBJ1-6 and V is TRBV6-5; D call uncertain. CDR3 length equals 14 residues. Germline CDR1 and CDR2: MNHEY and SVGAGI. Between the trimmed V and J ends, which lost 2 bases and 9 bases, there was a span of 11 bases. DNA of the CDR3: TGTGCCAGCAGTTACCCGCCGCGGGGTTCACCCCTCCACTTT. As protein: CASSYPPRGSPLHF.

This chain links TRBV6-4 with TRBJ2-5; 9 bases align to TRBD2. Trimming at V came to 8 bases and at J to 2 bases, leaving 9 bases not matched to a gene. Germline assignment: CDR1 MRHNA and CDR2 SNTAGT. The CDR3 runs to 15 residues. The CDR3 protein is CASAETSGAQETQYF. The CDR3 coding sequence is TGTGCCAGCGCTGAGACTAGCGGCGCACAAGAGACCCAGTACTTC.

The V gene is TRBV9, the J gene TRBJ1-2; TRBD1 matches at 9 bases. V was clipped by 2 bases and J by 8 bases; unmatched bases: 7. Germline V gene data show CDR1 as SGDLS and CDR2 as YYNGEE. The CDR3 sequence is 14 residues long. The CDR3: CASSVTGQGMGYTF. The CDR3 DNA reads TGTGCCAGCAGCGTTACGGGACAGGGAATGGGCTACACCTTC.

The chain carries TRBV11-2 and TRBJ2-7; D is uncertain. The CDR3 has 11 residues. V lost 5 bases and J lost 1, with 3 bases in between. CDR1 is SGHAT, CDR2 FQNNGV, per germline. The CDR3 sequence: CASSASYEQYF. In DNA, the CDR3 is TGTGCCAGCAGCGCGTCCTACGAGCAGTACTTC.

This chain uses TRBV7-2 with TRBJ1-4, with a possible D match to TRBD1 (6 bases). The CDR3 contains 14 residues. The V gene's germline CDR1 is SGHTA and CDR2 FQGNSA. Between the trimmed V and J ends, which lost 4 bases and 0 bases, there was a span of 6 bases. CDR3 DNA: TGTGCCAGCAGCTACAGGGCAACTAATGAAAAACTGTTTTTT. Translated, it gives CASSYRATNEKLFF.

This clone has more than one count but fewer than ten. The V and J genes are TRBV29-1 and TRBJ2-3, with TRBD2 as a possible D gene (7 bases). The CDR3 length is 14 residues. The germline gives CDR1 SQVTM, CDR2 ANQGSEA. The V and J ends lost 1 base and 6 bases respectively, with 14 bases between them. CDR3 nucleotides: TGCAGCGTTGAAGGCACAGGGAGGGGCGATACGCAGTATTTT. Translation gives CSVEGTGRGDTQYF.

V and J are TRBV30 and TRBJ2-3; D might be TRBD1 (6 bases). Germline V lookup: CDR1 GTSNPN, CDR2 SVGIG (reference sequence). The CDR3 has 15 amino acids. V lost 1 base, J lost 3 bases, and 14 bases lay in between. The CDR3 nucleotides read TGTGCCTGGAGTGAAGGGGGACGGGGAACAGATACGCAGTATTTT. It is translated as CAWSEGGRGTDTQYF.

CDR3 sequence: CASSIRGGAKANEQFF. CDR3 in DNA: TGTGCCAGCAGCATACGCGGGGGGGCCAAGGCAAATGAGCAGTTCTTC. The chain has TRBV4-2 and TRBJ2-1, with 9 bases aligning to TRBD2. CDR3 size: 16 residues. Germline lookup yields CDR1 LGHNA and CDR2 YNFKEQ. Trimming took 5 bases from V and 7 from J; bases not matched to a gene: 12.

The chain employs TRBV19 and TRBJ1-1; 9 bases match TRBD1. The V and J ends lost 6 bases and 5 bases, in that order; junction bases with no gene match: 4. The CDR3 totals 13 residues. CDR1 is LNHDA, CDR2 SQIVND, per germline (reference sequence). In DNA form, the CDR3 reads TGTGCCAGTAGGGACAGGGGCGCGACTGAAGCTTTCTTT. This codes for CASRDRGATEAFF.

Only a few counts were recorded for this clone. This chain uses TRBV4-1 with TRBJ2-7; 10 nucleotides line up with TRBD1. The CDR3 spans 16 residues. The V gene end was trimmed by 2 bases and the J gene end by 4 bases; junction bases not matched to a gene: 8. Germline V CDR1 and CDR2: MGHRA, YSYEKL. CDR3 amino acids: CASSQYGTGVGYEQYF. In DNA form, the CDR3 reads TGCGCCAGCAGCCAATACGGGACAGGGGTAGGGTACGAGCAGTACTTC.